This T cell receptor (beta chain) was identified during a study of T-cell memory formation after mild COVID-19. Broader study findings: Among CD4+ contracting clones, most were CM and EM, and CD8+ ones EMRA.

Germline CDR1 is SGHTA and CDR2 is FQGNSA. The CDR3 spans 15 residues. Trimming cost V 5 bases and J 0 bases, with 14 bases left between them. One entry per CDR3 protein results from TCRdb running MiXCR on the 5' RACE reads. This sample yields more than 250,000 distinct CDR3 sequences, of which about a sixth are seen a single time; 23% belongs to the top ten. Comments on this clonotype: Its antigen is as yet unknown.

Sequenced material: PBMCs or a T cell subset sorted from them (not recorded which). This clonotype originated in a man between 18 and 35 years old who had mild COVID-19 (a few samples of this study predate the infection). Cell type and time point are not known. This chain uses TRBV7-2 with TRBJ2-7; perhaps TRBD2 as D (6 bases). The chain's CDR3 is CASSPWRGSSYEQYF. The DNA for the CDR3 is TGTGCCAGCAGCCCGTGGCGGGGCAGCTCCTACGAGCAGTACTTC.